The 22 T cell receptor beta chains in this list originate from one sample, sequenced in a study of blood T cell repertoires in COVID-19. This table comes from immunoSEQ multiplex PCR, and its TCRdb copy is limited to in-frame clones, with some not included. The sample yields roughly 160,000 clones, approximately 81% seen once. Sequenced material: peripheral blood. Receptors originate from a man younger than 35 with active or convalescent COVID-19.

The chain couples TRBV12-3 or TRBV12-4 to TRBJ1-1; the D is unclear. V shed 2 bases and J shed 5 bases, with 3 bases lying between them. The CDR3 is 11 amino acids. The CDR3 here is CASSLQTEAFF. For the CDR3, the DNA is TGTGCCAGCAGTTTACAGACTGAAGCTTTCTTT.

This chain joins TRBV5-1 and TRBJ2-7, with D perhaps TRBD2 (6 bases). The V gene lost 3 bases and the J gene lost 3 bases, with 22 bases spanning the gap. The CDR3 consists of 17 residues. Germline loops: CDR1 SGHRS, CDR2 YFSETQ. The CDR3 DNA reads TGCGCCAGCAGCTGGGGACTTGCGGAGGACGTTCTCTACGAGCAGTACTTC. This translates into CASSWGLAEDVLYEQYF. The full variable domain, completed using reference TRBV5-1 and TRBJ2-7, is KAGVTQTPRYLIKTRGQQVTLSCSPISGHRSVSWYQQTPGQGLQFLFEYFSETQRNKGNFPGRFSGRQFSNSRSEMNVSTLELGDSALYLCASSWGLAEDVLYEQYFGPGTRLTVT.

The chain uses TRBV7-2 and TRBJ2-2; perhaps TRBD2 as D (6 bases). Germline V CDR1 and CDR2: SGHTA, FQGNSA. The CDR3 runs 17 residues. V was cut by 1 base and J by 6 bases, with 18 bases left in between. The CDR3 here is CASSLVGSGAGAGELFF. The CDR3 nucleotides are TGTGCCAGCAGCTTAGTGGGGTCGGGAGCTGGCGCCGGGGAGCTGTTTTTT.

CDR3: CASSPLFSRPGDEQFF. As DNA, the CDR3 is TGTGCCAGCAGCCCTCTTTTCTCTAGGCCGGGGGATGAGCAGTTCTTC. J is TRBJ2-1 and V is TRBV7-2; D is perhaps TRBD2 (6 bases). V was shortened by 5 bases and J by 8 bases, with 22 bases between the two germline ends. The CDR3 totals 16 residues. CDR1 is SGHTA, CDR2 FQGNSA, per germline.

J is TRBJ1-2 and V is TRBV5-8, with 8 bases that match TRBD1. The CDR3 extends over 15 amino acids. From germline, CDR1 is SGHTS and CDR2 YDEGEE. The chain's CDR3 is CGVPHPGQGYYGYTF. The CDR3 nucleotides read TGTGGAGTGCCCCACCCAGGACAGGGTTACTATGGCTACACCTTC. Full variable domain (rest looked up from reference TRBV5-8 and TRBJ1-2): EAGVTQSPTHLIKTRGQQATLRCSPISGHTSVYWYQQALGLGLQFLLWYDEGEERNRGNFPPRFSGRQFPNYSSELNVNALELEDSALYLCGVPHPGQGYYGYTFGSGTRLTVV.

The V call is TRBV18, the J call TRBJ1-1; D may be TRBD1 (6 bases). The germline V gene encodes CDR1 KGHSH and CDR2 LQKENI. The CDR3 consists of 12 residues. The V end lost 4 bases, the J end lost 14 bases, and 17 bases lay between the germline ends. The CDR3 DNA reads TGTGCCAGCTCACAACCGGGACAATTGGCGTTCTTT. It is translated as CASSQPGQLAFF.

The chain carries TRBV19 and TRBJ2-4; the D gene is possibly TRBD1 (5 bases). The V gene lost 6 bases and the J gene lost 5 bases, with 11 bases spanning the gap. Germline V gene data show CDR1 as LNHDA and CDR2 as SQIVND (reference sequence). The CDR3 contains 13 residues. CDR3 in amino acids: CASSRDSENIQYF. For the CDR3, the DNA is TGTGCCAGTAGCAGGGATTCCGAAAACATTCAGTACTTC.

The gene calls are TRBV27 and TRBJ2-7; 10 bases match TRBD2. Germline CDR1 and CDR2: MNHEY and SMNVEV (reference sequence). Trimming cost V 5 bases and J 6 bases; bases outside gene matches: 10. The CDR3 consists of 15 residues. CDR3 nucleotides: TGTGCCAGCAGTGGCTATAGCGGGAGGAGCGGCGAGCAGTACTTC. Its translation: CASSGYSGRSGEQYF.

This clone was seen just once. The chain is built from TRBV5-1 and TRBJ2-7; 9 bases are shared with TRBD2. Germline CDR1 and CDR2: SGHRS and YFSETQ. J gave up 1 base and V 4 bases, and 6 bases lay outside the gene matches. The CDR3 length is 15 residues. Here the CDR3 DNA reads TGCGCCAGCAGCGGCACTAGCGGGCCTTCCTACGAGCAGTACTTC. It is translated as CASSGTSGPSYEQYF.

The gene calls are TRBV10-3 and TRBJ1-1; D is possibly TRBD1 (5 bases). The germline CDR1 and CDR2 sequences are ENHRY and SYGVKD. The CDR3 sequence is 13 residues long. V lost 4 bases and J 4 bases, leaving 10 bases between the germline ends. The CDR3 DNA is TGTGCCATCAGTGCGGGGGACTCCACTGAAGCTTTCTTT. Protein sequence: CAISAGDSTEAFF.

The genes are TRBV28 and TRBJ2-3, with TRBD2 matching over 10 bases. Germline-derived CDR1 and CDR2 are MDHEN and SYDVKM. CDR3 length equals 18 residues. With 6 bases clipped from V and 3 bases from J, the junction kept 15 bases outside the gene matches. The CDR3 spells CASSSPRPLAGNTDTQYF. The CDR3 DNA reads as TGTGCCAGCAGCTCCCCCCGGCCACTAGCGGGAAATACAGATACGCAGTATTTT.

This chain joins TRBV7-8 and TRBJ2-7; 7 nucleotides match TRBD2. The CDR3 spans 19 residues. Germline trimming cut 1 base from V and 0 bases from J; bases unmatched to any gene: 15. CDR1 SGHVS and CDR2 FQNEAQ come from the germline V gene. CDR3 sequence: CASSLEASSGWASSYEQYF. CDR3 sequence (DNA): TGTGCCAGCAGCTTAGAGGCTTCTAGCGGTTGGGCCAGCTCCTACGAGCAGTACTTC.

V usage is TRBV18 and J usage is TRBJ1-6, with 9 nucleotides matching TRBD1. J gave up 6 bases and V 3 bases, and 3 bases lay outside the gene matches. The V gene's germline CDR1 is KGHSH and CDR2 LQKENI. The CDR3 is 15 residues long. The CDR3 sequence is CASSPDRGGNSPLHF. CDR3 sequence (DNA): TGTGCCAGCTCACCTGACAGGGGGGGTAATTCACCCCTCCACTTT.

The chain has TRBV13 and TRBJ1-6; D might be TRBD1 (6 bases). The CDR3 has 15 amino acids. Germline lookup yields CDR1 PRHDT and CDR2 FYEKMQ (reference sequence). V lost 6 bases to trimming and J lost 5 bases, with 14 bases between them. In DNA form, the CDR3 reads TGTGCCAGCAGTCTTACAGGGTTAGATAATTCACCCCTCCACTTT. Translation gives CASSLTGLDNSPLHF.

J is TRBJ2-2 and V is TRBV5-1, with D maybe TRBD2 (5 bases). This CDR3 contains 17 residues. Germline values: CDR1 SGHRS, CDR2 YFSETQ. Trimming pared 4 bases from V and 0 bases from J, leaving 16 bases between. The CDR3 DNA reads TGCGCCAGCAGCCTCATACCCACAGCGGCGAACACCGGGGAGCTGTTTTTT. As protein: CASSLIPTAANTGELFF.

The CDR3 DNA follows: TGTGCCAGCAGCCCGTGGGAGGACCCCTACAATGAGCAGTTCTTC. Its translation: CASSPWEDPYNEQFF. V is TRBV6-2 or TRBV6-3 and J is TRBJ2-1, with D maybe TRBD2 (6 bases). The CDR3 runs 15 residues. The V and J ends lost 6 bases and 2 bases respectively, with 14 bases between them. The germline CDR1 and CDR2 sequences are MNHEY and SVGEGT.

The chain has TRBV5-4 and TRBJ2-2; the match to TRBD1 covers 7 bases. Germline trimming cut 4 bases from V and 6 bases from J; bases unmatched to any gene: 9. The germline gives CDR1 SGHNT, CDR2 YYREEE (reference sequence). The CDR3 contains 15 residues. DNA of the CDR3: TGTGCCAGCAGCCCTTCTGACAGGGAGTCCGGGGAGCTGTTTTTT. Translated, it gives CASSPSDRESGELFF.

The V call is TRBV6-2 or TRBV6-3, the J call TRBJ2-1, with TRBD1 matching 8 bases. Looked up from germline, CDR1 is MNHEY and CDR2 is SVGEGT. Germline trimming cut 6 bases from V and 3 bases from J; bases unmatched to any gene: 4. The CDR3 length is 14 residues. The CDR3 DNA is TGTGCCAGCAGCAAGACAGGGGTCTACAATGAGCAGTTCTTC. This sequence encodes CASSKTGVYNEQFF.

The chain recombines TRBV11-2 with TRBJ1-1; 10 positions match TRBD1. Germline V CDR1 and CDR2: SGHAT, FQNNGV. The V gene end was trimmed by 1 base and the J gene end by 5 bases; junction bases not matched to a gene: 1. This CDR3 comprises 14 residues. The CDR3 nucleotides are TGTGCCAGCAGCTTAGGGGACAGGGGAACTGAAGCTTTCTTT. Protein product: CASSLGDRGTEAFF.

The CDR3 spells CASTSGTGDSGELFF. The CDR3 coding sequence is TGTGCCAGCACGTCCGGGACAGGGGACTCCGGGGAGCTGTTTTTT. V is TRBV6-5 and J is TRBJ2-2, with 10 bases that match TRBD1. Germline assignment: CDR1 MNHEY and CDR2 SVGAGI. The CDR3 extends over 15 amino acids. Germline trimming cut 7 bases from V and 6 bases from J; bases unmatched to any gene: 8.

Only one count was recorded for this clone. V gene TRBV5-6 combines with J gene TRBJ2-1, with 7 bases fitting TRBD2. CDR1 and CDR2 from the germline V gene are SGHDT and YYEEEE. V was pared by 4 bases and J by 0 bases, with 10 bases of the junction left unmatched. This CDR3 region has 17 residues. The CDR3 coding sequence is TGTGCCAGCAGCGGGACTTACGGGAGGAACTCCTACAATGAGCAGTTCTTC. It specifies CASSGTYGRNSYNEQFF.

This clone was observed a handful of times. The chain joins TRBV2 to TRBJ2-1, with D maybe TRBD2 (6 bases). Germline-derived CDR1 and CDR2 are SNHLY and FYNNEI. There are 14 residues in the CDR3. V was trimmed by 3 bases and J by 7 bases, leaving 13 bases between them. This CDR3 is CASSDTGRGNEQFF. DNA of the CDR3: TGTGCCAGCAGTGACACCGGGAGAGGGAATGAGCAGTTCTTC. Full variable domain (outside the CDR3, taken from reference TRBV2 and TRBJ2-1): EPEVTQTPSHQVTQMGQEVILRCVPISNHLYFYWYRQILGQKVEFLVSFYNNEISEKSEIFDDQFSVERPDGSNFTLKIRSTKLEDSAMYFCASSDTGRGNEQFFGPGTRLTVL.